Given below is one TCR beta chain in context. This clone was seen only once. Its antigen specificity is not known. Base quality data are lacking; no much larger clone is found one base away. This sample is drawn from a study of a mutant IDH1 vaccine in newly diagnosed glioma (dated by TCRdb to the early 2020s). Regarding the study in general: The roughly 30 treated patients were around 62% male and around 38% female, with a mean age of approximately 40 years. Before enrollment, most patients had been given radiochemotherapy with temozolomide as standard therapy, while the rest had received either radiotherapy alone or temozolomide alone. Peripheral blood was collected at six visits: V03 (baseline), V05, V07, V10, V12 and V13. For exploratory analyses, 25 to 30 treated patients had longitudinal TCRB deep sequencing done wherever samples were available. General conclusions and limits of the study: Selection of PBMC samples for TCRB deep sequencing was based on availability. Vaccine-induced immune responses across multiple MHC alleles were detected in approximately 93% of patients. The authors stated that sample limitations prevented analyses of patient blood samples from being reproduced. Pseudoprogression seemed to be unrelated to changes in the top peripheral T cell clonotypes found by TCRB sequencing.

This specimen's time point label, interpreted: baseline, week 1 (first vaccination visit). The sample's treatment or condition label, in plain terms: pre-vaccination baseline after standard-of-care therapy. Newly diagnosed WHO grade 3 or 4 IDH1-mutant astrocytomas showing loss of nuclear ATRX were present in the donors. The samples were drawn from NOA16, a multicentre, single-arm, open-label phase I trial in Germany that tested a mutant IDH1 peptide vaccine in humans for the first time. Visit V03 blood draws served as the baseline sample for immunogenicity testing. Genomic DNA for TCRB sequencing was extracted from EDTA blood using the DNeasy Blood and Tissue Kit. V and J are truncated by 0 bases and 6 bases respectively, leaving an intervening sequence of 12 bases. Looking up the germline V gene yields CDR1 LGHNA and CDR2 YNFKEQ. Including the terminal cysteine and phenylalanine, the CDR3 comprises 15 residues. Solely the CDR3 DNA is kept, with 45 bases framed from the first base.

Libraries were built with the immunoSEQ multiplex PCR assay. Following the manufacturer's protocol, the hsTCRB Kit was used to amplify rearranged TCR beta chain sequences. Sequencing of TCRB libraries was carried out on an Illumina MiSeq. The paper's data handling went like this. The proprietary platform of the kit vendor was used for demultiplexing, trimming and gene mapping. What TCRdb holds here is the immuneACCESS table cut down to in-frame rearrangements. Part of the clones is not present; checked against another copy, under half of the missing clones reflect an unresolved V gene, and the others are unexplained. V and J calls and clone size come straight from that table; D and trimming were deduced from the DNA. This sample comprises around 82,000 clones, around 79% of them detected only once. The ten largest make up about 5.1% of the sample.

This TCR was recovered from a man aged 35 to 55 with glioma. Some clones in this sample may be carry-over from other donors' samples. The V and J genes are TRBV4-2 and TRBJ1-5; too little of a D gene remains to name it. The starting material was PBMCs, obtained from a glioma patient treated with radiotherapy, temozolomide or both. The CDR3 amino acid sequence is: CASSQDRAVSQPQHF. DNA sequence: TGTGCCAGCAGCCAAGATCGTGCAGTGAGTCAGCCCCAGCATTTT.